Shown below are 3 T cell receptor beta chains from a single sample sequenced in a study of OX40 agonist ivuxolimab in advanced cancers. Assay: immunoSEQ multiplex PCR; the TCRdb copy retains only in-frame clones and omits some. The table shows about 40,000 clones, with 88% occurring only once. This material consisted of CD4+ or CD8+ T cells sorted from blood, taken in a trial of the OX40 agonist ivuxolimab. These receptors were collected from an adult with an advanced solid tumor such as melanoma, head and neck, liver or kidney cancer.

The chain couples TRBV5-6 to TRBJ2-7, with 8 bases matching TRBD2. The CDR3 has 16 residues. The junction had 13 bases not matched to a gene; V was cut back by 2 bases and J by 6 bases. Germline-derived CDR1 and CDR2 are SGHDT and YYEEEE. CDR3 nucleotides: TGTGCCAGCAGCTTCCATTGGGACACCCGGGGGGGCGAGCAGTACTTC. Its protein is CASSFHWDTRGGEQYF.

V usage is TRBV15 and J usage is TRBJ2-2; D might be TRBD1 (6 bases). V was trimmed by 5 bases and J by 1 base, leaving 14 bases between them. Germline V gene data show CDR1 as LNHNV and CDR2 as YYDKDF (reference sequence). The CDR3 has 16 amino acids. Here the CDR3 DNA reads TGTGCCACCAGCCATTTACAGGGAATGAACACCGGGGAGCTGTTTTTT. It codes for CATSHLQGMNTGELFF. Filled out from reference TRBV15 and TRBJ2-2, the complete variable domain reads DAMVIQNPRYQVTQFGKPVTLSCSQTLNHNVMYWYQQKSSQAPKLLFHYYDKDFNNEADTPDNFQSRRPNTSFCFLDIRSPGLGDTAMYLCATSHLQGMNTGELFFGEGSRLTVL.

The V call is TRBV19, the J call TRBJ1-2; no clear D gene. With 1 base removed from V and 4 bases from J, the gap between germline ends came to 10 bases. The CDR3 spans 14 residues. The germline V gene encodes CDR1 LNHDA and CDR2 SQIVND (reference sequence). The DNA of the CDR3 is TGTGCCAGTAGTATAGCGGTACTGGGCTATGGCTACACCTTC. It encodes CASSIAVLGYGYTF.